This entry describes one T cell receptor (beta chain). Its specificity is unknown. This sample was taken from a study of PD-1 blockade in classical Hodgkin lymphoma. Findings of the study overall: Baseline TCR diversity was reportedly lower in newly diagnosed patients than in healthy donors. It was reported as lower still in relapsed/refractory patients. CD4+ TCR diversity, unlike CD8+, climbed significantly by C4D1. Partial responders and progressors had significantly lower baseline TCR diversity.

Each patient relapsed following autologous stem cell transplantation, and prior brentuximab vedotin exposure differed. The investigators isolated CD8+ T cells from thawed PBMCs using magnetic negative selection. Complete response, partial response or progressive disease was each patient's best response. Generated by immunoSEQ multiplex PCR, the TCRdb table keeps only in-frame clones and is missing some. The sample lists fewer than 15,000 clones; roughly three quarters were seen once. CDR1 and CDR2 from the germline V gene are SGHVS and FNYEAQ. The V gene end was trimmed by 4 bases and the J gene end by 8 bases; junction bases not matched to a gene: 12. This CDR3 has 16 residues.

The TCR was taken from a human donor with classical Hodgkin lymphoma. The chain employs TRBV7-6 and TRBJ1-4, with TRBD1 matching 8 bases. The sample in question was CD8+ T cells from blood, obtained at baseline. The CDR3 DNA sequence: TGTGCCAGCAGCTCGCCCTGGGCCCCAGGGGGCGAAAAACTGTTTTTT. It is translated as CASSSPWAPGGEKLFF.